This T cell receptor (beta chain) derives from a study of T cell responses to AZD1222 COVID-19 vaccine. Study-level results: It should be noted that donors were predominantly white British and more often female, and clonal diversity was possibly underestimated. Spike-wide coverage was observed for vaccine-associated CD4 TCRs, with dominant responses at 160-218 and 743-854.

Concerning this clone itself: Its antigen remains unidentified.

The V end lost 5 bases, the J end lost 8 bases, and 16 bases lay between the germline ends. The CDR3 contains 15 residues. Germline CDR1 reads LNHNV; CDR2 reads YYDKDF (reference sequence). Assay used: immunoSEQ multiplex PCR; TCRdb lists only in-frame clones, some missing. The sample lists around 250,000 clones, approximately 95% seen once, with around 0.58% in the top ten. The V and J genes are TRBV15 and TRBJ1-6; D is undetermined. The sequence was collected from an adult in good health. Sample: peripheral blood, taken on day 0 of AZD1222 vaccination. CDR3 residues: CATSPNPDPDSPLHF. The CDR3 DNA sequence: TGTGCCACCAGCCCTAATCCGGACCCCGATTCACCCCTCCACTTT.